Shown below are 10 T cell receptor beta chains from a single sample sequenced in a study of T-cell reconstitution after alpha-beta-depleted transplantation in children. Using unique molecular identifiers, the investigators prepared the TCRbeta library. TCRdb reprocessed the PCR reads with MiXCR, giving one entry per CDR3 protein. The sample yields hundreds of thousands of distinct CDR3 sequences, 15% to 20% seen once. Sequenced material: PBMCs, mostly from graft donor cells, taken 360 days after TCRalphabeta/CD19-depleted stem cell transplant. The receptors come from a male patient between 10 and 17 years old who had a stem cell transplant for acute lymphoblastic leukemia, so the T cells may come from the graft donor.

This clonotype has just a few counts. For the CDR3, the DNA is TGCGCCAGCAGTGGCCTAGACAAGAACACTGAAGCTTTCTTT. The encoded protein is CASSGLDKNTEAFF. The gene calls are TRBV5-1 and TRBJ1-1; D is unresolved. The CDR3 spans 14 residues. Germline CDR1 reads SGHRS; CDR2 reads YFSETQ. V was pared by 5 bases and J by 1 base, with 12 bases between.

This clonotype was detected a few times. The genes are TRBV20-1 and TRBJ2-5; TRBD1 agrees at 7 bases. Trimming took 0 bases from V and 5 from J; bases not matched to a gene: 15. The CDR3 consists of 17 residues. CDR1 and CDR2 (germline): DFQATT, SNEGSKA (reference sequence). DNA for the CDR3: TGCAGTGCTAGAGATCCCCCCCCACGACAGGGTGGGGAGACCCAGTACTTC. Its translation: CSARDPPPRQGGETQYF.

CDR3 DNA: TGTGCCAGCAGTCCCCGGTGGACCGGGGAGCTGTTTTTT. This codes for CASSPRWTGELFF. The rearrangement links TRBV25-1 to TRBJ2-2, with unresolved D. CDR1 and CDR2 from the germline V gene are MGHDK and SYGVNS. Deletions cut 5 bases from V and 5 bases from J, with 9 bases between. The length of the CDR3 is 13 residues.

This clonotype has at least ten counts. The rearrangement uses TRBV10-1 and TRBJ1-2; no clear D gene. The germline V and J ends were trimmed by 3 bases and 3 bases, with 8 bases remaining between them. The CDR3 extends over 13 amino acids. CDR1 and CDR2 (germline): WNHNN, SYGVQD (reference sequence). CDR3 sequence (DNA): TGCGCCAGCAGTGAAACGGAAGACTATGGCTACACCTTC. The encoded protein is CASSETEDYGYTF.

This clonotype came up many times. One junction end does not reproduce the germline sequence, and a read error may be involved. The chain carries TRBV6-6 and TRBJ1-5; D uncertain. The CDR3 is 13 residues long. Germline-derived CDR1 and CDR2 are MNHNY and SVGAGI (reference sequence). The CDR3 protein is CASSDSMGQPQHF. As DNA, the CDR3 is TGTGCCAGCAGTGACTCCATGGGTCAGCCCCAGCATTTT.

The chain joins TRBV12-3 or TRBV12-4 to TRBJ1-5, with D hard to call. V was clipped by 6 bases and J by 2 bases, with 2 bases between them. This CDR3 is 11 amino acids long. Here the CDR3 reads CASSRNQPQHF. CDR3 coding DNA: TGTGCCAGCAGCCGCAATCAGCCCCAGCATTTT.

This clonotype turned up a few times. The chain employs TRBV11-1 and TRBJ2-1; TRBD1 matches 10 bases. CDR1 is SGHAT, CDR2 FQDESV, per germline (reference sequence). This CDR3 comprises 13 residues. Germline trimming cut 6 bases from V and 8 bases from J; bases unmatched to any gene: 4. The CDR3 loop is CASSYDRGHEQFF. DNA for the CDR3: TGTGCCAGCAGTTATGACAGGGGGCATGAGCAGTTCTTC.

This clonotype was detected only a few times. The chain couples TRBV29-1 to TRBJ2-7; tentatively, D is TRBD1 (5 bases). CDR3 length equals 16 residues. V was pared by 4 bases and J by 0 bases, with 19 bases between. The germline V gene encodes CDR1 SQVTM and CDR2 ANQGSEA. The CDR3 is CSVAPRVGPISYEQYF. CDR3 DNA sequence: TGCAGCGTTGCCCCAAGGGTGGGGCCGATCTCCTACGAGCAGTACTTC.

The CDR3 loop reads CASSLGLPGTGKGEQFF. CDR3 DNA: TGCGCCAGCAGCTTGGGCCTACCCGGGACAGGGAAGGGTGAGCAGTTCTTC. V gene TRBV5-1 combines with J gene TRBJ2-1, with 9 nucleotides matching TRBD1. The CDR3 is made up of 17 amino acids. Germline CDR1 is SGHRS and CDR2 is YFSETQ. After removal of 0 bases from V and 9 bases from J, the junction contained 13 bases not matched to a gene. Supplemented by reference TRBV5-1 and TRBJ2-1, the full variable domain reads KAGVTQTPRYLIKTRGQQVTLSCSPISGHRSVSWYQQTPGQGLQFLFEYFSETQRNKGNFPGRFSGRQFSNSRSEMNVSTLELGDSALYLCASSLGLPGTGKGEQFFGPGTRLTVL.

This clonotype was counted many times. The chain recombines TRBV12-3 or TRBV12-4 with TRBJ2-3, with 7 bases lining up with TRBD2. V gave up 2 bases and J gave up 5 bases; unmatched junction bases: 7. CDR3 size: 15 residues. CDR3 bases: TGTGCCAGCAGTTTATCTAGCGGCGGTGGAGATACGCAGTATTTT. Protein product: CASSLSSGGGDTQYF.